These T cell receptor beta chains were read from a single sample in a study of blood T cell repertoires in COVID-19. Only in-frame clones appear in the TCRdb table, and some are missing; sequencing was by immunoSEQ multiplex PCR. The sample shows about 260,000 clones, 80% to 90% of them seen only once. Sequenced sample: peripheral blood. These receptors were obtained from a woman aged 40 to 49 who had recovered from COVID-19. The CDR3 runs from the conserved cysteine through the conserved F or W. The order of the fields is D gene, V gene, J gene, CDR3 length, clone size, CDR3 protein, CDR3 DNA. D genes are given only for firm matches. The size field is filled for only some rows; it gives once, few, many or a size class.

TRBD1	TRBV30	TRBJ1-2	14	-	CACLSQGDYYGYTF	TGTGCCTGCTTATCACAGGGGGATTACTATGGCTACACCTTC
-	TRBV30	TRBJ1-4	12	once	CAWKRGWEKLFF	TGTGCCTGGAAGCGGGGTTGGGAAAAACTGTTTTTT
-	TRBV5-1	TRBJ1-1	14	-	CASSLGLENTEAFF	TGCGCCAGCAGCTTGGGACTGGAGAACACTGAAGCTTTCTTT
TRBD1	TRBV7-9	TRBJ1-4	15	-	CASSQSTGGYEKLFF	TGTGCCAGCAGCCAATCTACAGGGGGGTATGAAAAACTGTTTTTT
-	TRBV9	TRBJ2-7	15	-	CASSATGTRGREQYF	TGTGCCAGCAGCGCAACCGGGACACGGGGCCGGGAGCAGTACTTC
-	TRBV4-1	TRBJ2-5	15	-	CASSRAGAAQETQYF	TGCGCCAGCAGCCGTGCGGGGGCGGCCCAAGAGACCCAGTACTTC
TRBD1	TRBV28	TRBJ2-1	14	-	CASSSGTVTNEQFF	TGTGCCAGCAGTTCCGGGACAGTGACCAATGAGCAGTTCTTC
TRBD2	TRBV5-4	TRBJ2-1	17	-	CASSLLRGEGPYNEQFF	TGTGCCAGCAGCCTCCTTCGGGGGGAGGGGCCCTACAATGAGCAGTTCTTC
-	TRBV11-2	TRBJ1-5	15	-	CASSLGQAGNQPQHF	TGTGCCAGCAGCTTAGGTCAGGCTGGCAATCAGCCCCAGCATTTT
-	TRBV10-3	TRBJ2-7	14	once	CAISESGPPSEQYF	TGTGCCATCAGTGAGTCGGGGCCTCCGAGCGAGCAGTACTTC
-	TRBV5-1	TRBJ1-4	14	-	CASSLGPGNEKLFF	TGCGCCAGCAGCTTGGGGCCAGGGAATGAAAAACTGTTTTTT
-	TRBV19	TRBJ2-7	16	once	CASSRERQGLYYEQYF	TGTGCCAGTAGTAGGGAGAGACAGGGACTTTACTACGAGCAGTACTTC
TRBD1	TRBV28	TRBJ1-5	15	-	CASSSRGPVNQPQHF	TGTGCCAGCAGTTCAAGGGGGCCAGTCAATCAGCCCCAGCATTTT
-	TRBV28	TRBJ1-2	12	-	CASSLDTGGYTF	TGTGCCAGCAGTTTAGACACCGGTGGCTACACCTTC
-	TRBV3-1/TRBV3-2	TRBJ1-5	15	-	CASSQGGKGNQPQHF	TGTGCCAGCAGCCAGGGAGGGAAAGGCAATCAGCCCCAGCATTTT
-	TRBV5-1	TRBJ2-2	14	-	CASRRLEGTGELFF	TGCGCCAGCAGGAGGTTGGAGGGAACCGGGGAGCTGTTTTTT
TRBD1	TRBV6-5	TRBJ1-4	15	-	CASSLLTGGEEKLFF	TGTGCCAGCAGTCTCTTGACAGGGGGGGAAGAAAAACTGTTTTTT
-	TRBV19	TRBJ1-3	13	-	CASGPLSGNTIYF	TGTGCCAGTGGGCCTCTTTCTGGAAACACCATATATTTT
TRBD1	TRBV11-2	TRBJ1-1	15	-	CASSLRKGQGTEAFF	TGTGCCAGCAGCTTGCGAAAGGGACAGGGAACTGAAGCTTTCTTT
-	TRBV7-9	TRBJ1-5	15	-	CASSLGGRGNQPQHF	TGTGCCAGCAGCTTAGGGGGCCGTGGGAATCAGCCCCAGCATTTT
-	TRBV2	TRBJ2-5	13	-	CASIYAVGETQYF	TGTGCCAGTATTTATGCGGTGGGAGAGACCCAGTACTTC
-	TRBV2	TRBJ2-3	12	-	CASSESVDTQYF	TGTGCCAGCAGTGAAAGCGTAGATACGCAGTATTTT
TRBD2	TRBV10-3	TRBJ2-1	16	-	CAIRASGGASYNEQFF	TGTGCCATCAGGGCTAGCGGGGGGGCCAGCTACAATGAGCAGTTCTTC
TRBD1	TRBV5-1	TRBJ2-7	15	-	CASRPPDREPYEQYF	TGCGCCAGCAGACCCCCGGACAGGGAACCCTACGAGCAGTACTTC
-	TRBV11-2	TRBJ2-1	12	-	CASSLAAGEQFF	TGTGCCAGCAGCTTAGCTGCGGGGGAGCAGTTCTTC
-	TRBV29-1	TRBJ1-1	12	-	CSGLHGGTEAFF	TGCAGTGGCTTGCACGGGGGTACTGAAGCTTTCTTT
TRBD1	TRBV7-3	TRBJ2-5	15	-	CASSFTGGMRETQYF	TGTGCCAGCAGCTTTACAGGGGGTATGCGGGAGACCCAGTACTTC
-	TRBV4-1	TRBJ1-4	16	-	CASSLSLGPTNEKLFF	TGCGCCAGCAGCCTTTCTTTGGGGCCCACTAATGAAAAACTGTTTTTT
-	TRBV6-8	TRBJ1-5	12	once	CASNRARQPQHF	TGTGCCAGTAACAGGGCTAGACAGCCCCAGCATTTT
-	TRBV12-3/TRBV12-4	TRBJ2-5	13	-	CASSQLGAETQYF	TGTGCCAGCAGTCAGTTGGGGGCAGAGACCCAGTACTTC
TRBD1	TRBV5-4	TRBJ1-1	14	-	CASLRDRGSVEAFF	TGTGCCAGTCTTCGGGACAGGGGGAGTGTGGAAGCTTTCTTT
-	TRBV12-3/TRBV12-4	TRBJ1-2	13	-	CASSLNGATGYTF	TGTGCCAGCAGTTTAAATGGGGCGACCGGCTACACCTTC
TRBD2	TRBV11-2	TRBJ2-5	16	-	CASSRAPSGGEETQYF	TGTGCCAGCAGCCGAGCCCCTAGCGGGGGGGAGGAGACCCAGTACTTC
-	TRBV5-6	TRBJ2-2	14	-	CASRLAGGRGELFF	TGTGCCAGCAGACTGGCCGGGGGGCGTGGGGAGCTGTTTTTT
-	TRBV19	TRBJ2-1	16	-	CASDLAVGGPFNEQFF	TGTGCCAGTGATCTAGCGGTGGGGGGGCCCTTCAATGAGCAGTTCTTC
-	TRBV9	TRBJ2-3	13	-	CASSPGGTDTQYF	TGTGCCAGCAGCCCGGGGGGCACAGATACGCAGTATTTT
-	TRBV9	TRBJ2-2	11	-	CASSPGRELFF	TGTGCCAGCAGCCCAGGGCGGGAGCTGTTTTTT
-	TRBV5-6	TRBJ1-6	14	-	CASSFGTLYSPLHF	TGTGCCAGCAGCTTCGGGACACTTTATTCACCCCTCCACTTT
TRBD1	TRBV2	TRBJ2-3	15	-	CASSGKGAPTDTQYF	TGTGCCAGCAGTGGGAAGGGGGCCCCCACAGATACGCAGTATTTT
-	TRBV6-5	TRBJ2-5	13	-	CASAPRGQETQYF	TGTGCCAGCGCCCCGCGGGGTCAAGAGACCCAGTACTTC
-	TRBV30	TRBJ1-4	13	-	CAWGGPANEKLFF	TGTGCCTGGGGGGGGCCTGCTAATGAAAAACTGTTTTTT
-	TRBV19	TRBJ1-5	16	few	CASSIGDHRGNQPQHF	TGTGCCAGTAGTATTGGGGATCACAGGGGCAATCAGCCCCAGCATTTT
-	TRBV5-8	TRBJ1-5	16	-	CASSLEQTWSNQPQHF	TGTGCCAGCAGCTTGGAACAGACGTGGTCCAATCAGCCCCAGCATTTT
TRBD1	TRBV18	TRBJ1-3	17	-	CASSPYRQGISGNTIYF	TGTGCCAGCTCACCATACCGACAGGGGATCTCTGGAAACACCATATATTTT
-	TRBV6-5	TRBJ2-7	12	-	CASSLSPYEQYF	TGTGCCAGCAGCCTTTCCCCCTACGAGCAGTACTTC
-	TRBV27	TRBJ1-2	15	-	CASSPLGRSGYGYTF	TGTGCCAGCAGCCCCTTGGGGCGGTCGGGCTATGGCTACACCTTC
-	TRBV6-2/TRBV6-3	TRBJ2-7	13	-	CASSYHFSYEQYF	TGTGCCAGCAGTTATCACTTCTCCTACGAGCAGTACTTC
-	TRBV4-2	TRBJ2-3	15	once	CASSSDGFYTDTQYF	TGTGCCAGCAGCTCAGACGGGTTTTACACAGATACGCAGTATTTT
-	TRBV7-9	TRBJ2-1	13	-	CASSFPGDNEQFF	TGTGCCAGCAGCTTCCCAGGGGACAATGAGCAGTTCTTC
TRBD1	TRBV5-1	TRBJ1-1	14	-	CASSLSGGLTEAFF	TGCGCCAGCAGCCTCTCAGGGGGCCTTACTGAAGCTTTCTTT
-	TRBV6-5	TRBJ2-2	13	-	CASSREGVGELFF	TGTGCCAGCAGCCGAGAGGGTGTCGGGGAGCTGTTTTTT
TRBD2	TRBV6-5	TRBJ2-7	15	once	CASSSLAGGSYEQYF	TGTGCCAGCAGTTCTCTAGCGGGGGGATCCTACGAGCAGTACTTC
-	TRBV4-3	TRBJ1-1	14	once	CASSQRYRDTEAFF	TGCGCCAGCAGCCAACGATACCGGGACACTGAAGCTTTCTTT
-	TRBV6-5	TRBJ1-5	15	-	CASSYSAGARQPQHF	TGTGCCAGCAGTTACTCAGCGGGGGCTAGACAGCCCCAGCATTTT
TRBD2	TRBV3-1/TRBV3-2	TRBJ2-1	15	-	CASSHLAGGNNEQFF	TGTGCCAGCAGCCATTTAGCGGGGGGGAACAATGAGCAGTTCTTC